The 10 T cell receptor beta chains in this list originate from one sample, sequenced in a study of T cells after yellow fever vaccination. TCRdb re-called the 5' RACE reads with MiXCR, one entry per CDR3 protein. The table has fewer than 400,000 distinct CDR3 sequences, about 6% seen once. The sequenced sample was PBMCs, obtained 5 days after the yellow fever booster vaccination. These receptor sequences come from a man under 40 who received the YFV17D yellow fever vaccine.

This clonotype showed up just a few times. The gene calls are TRBV3-1 and TRBJ2-1; a weak D match, TRBD2 (5 bases). In germline, CDR1 is LGHDT, CDR2 YNNKEL (reference sequence). This CDR3 contains 13 residues. V shed 5 bases and J shed 9 bases, with 14 bases lying between them. As DNA, the CDR3 is TGTGCCAGCAGCGCTACATCGGAGGCTGAGCAGTTCTTC. Translating it yields CASSATSEAEQFF.

This chain joins TRBV29-1 and TRBJ2-5; unclear D gene. This CDR3 spans 11 amino acids. V lost 3 bases and J 3 bases, leaving 5 bases between the germline ends. Germline CDR1 reads SQVTM; CDR2 reads ANQGSEA. CDR3 nucleotide sequence: TGCAGCGTTGACTGGGAAGAGACCCAGTACTTC. Protein: CSVDWEETQYF.

This clonotype was found many times. The V and J genes are TRBV5-6 and TRBJ2-7, with 7 positions matching TRBD2. Germline loops: CDR1 SGHDT, CDR2 YYEEEE. There are 13 residues in the CDR3. After removal of 4 bases from V and 3 bases from J, the junction contained 4 bases not matched to a gene. The CDR3 DNA follows: TGTGCCAGCAGCGGCGGGAGTATCTACGAGCAGTACTTC. It specifies CASSGGSIYEQYF.

Ten or more counts support this clonotype. The V gene is TRBV7-9, the J gene TRBJ2-7; TRBD2 aligns across 12 bases. The CDR3 is 15 amino acids. V lost 5 bases and J lost 4; bases outside the gene matches: 6. In germline, CDR1 is SEHNR, CDR2 FQNEAQ (reference sequence). CDR3 sequence reads: CASSAGLAGRYEQYF. CDR3 DNA: TGTGCCAGCAGCGCCGGACTAGCGGGAAGGTACGAGCAGTACTTC.

This clonotype was found many times. The genes are TRBV6-5 and TRBJ2-7; unclear D gene. Germline assignment: CDR1 MNHEY and CDR2 SVGAGI. The CDR3 sequence is 15 residues long. The V end was cut by 2 bases, the J end by 0 bases, with 11 bases between. CDR3 region: CASSYTQEFSYEQYF. The CDR3 nucleotides read TGTGCCAGCAGTTACACCCAGGAGTTCTCCTACGAGCAGTACTTC.

This clonotype has a handful of counts. The genes are TRBV27 and TRBJ2-1; either TRBD1 or TRBD2 may fit D (5 bases each). The CDR3 is 14 amino acids. Deletions cut 7 bases from V and 6 bases from J, with 16 bases between. Per the germline V gene, CDR1 is MNHEY and CDR2 is SMNVEV (reference sequence). The CDR3 loop reads CASTPGTTTNEQFF. CDR3 in DNA: TGTGCCAGCACCCCCGGGACCACCACCAATGAGCAGTTCTTC.

This clonotype was observed many times. The chain couples TRBV11-2 to TRBJ1-4, with D perhaps TRBD1 (5 bases). Looked up from germline, CDR1 is SGHAT and CDR2 is FQNNGV. With 2 bases removed from V and 10 bases from J, the gap between germline ends came to 17 bases. The CDR3 contains 15 residues. The DNA of the CDR3 is TGTGCCAGCAGCTTACCCCAGGGAAGGGACCGAAAACTGTTTTTT. The encoded protein is CASSLPQGRDRKLFF.

The chain carries TRBV6-5 and TRBJ1-4; D is unclear. CDR1 and CDR2 (germline): MNHEY, SVGAGI. Trimming shortened V by 2 bases and J by 7 bases, and 17 bases separated the two germline ends. This CDR3 is 16 amino acids long. In nucleotides, the CDR3 is TGTGCCAGCAGTTACCTAGGACTTGGGAGCGGTGAAAAACTGTTTTTT. Translating it yields CASSYLGLGSGEKLFF.

Only a few counts were recorded for this clonotype. Mismatch with germline at one junction end may stem from a read error. This chain connects TRBV16 to TRBJ2-7; 8 bases align to TRBD1. Germline CDR1 KGHSY, CDR2 FQNENV. The CDR3 is made up of 13 amino acids. In DNA, the CDR3 is TGTGCCAGCAGCCAATTAGGCGGGGACAGGTTGATCTTC. Translated: CASSQLGGDRLIF.

The gene calls are TRBV7-2 and TRBJ2-1; TRBD2 aligns across 13 bases. The CDR3 is made up of 17 amino acids. Germline V gene lookup returns CDR1 SGHTA and CDR2 FQGNSA. V was clipped by 5 bases and J by 7 bases; unmatched bases: 11. The DNA for the CDR3 is TGTGCCAGCAGCCGGCCAAGGACTAGCGGGAGCTTAAATGAGCAGTTCTTC. This sequence encodes CASSRPRTSGSLNEQFF.